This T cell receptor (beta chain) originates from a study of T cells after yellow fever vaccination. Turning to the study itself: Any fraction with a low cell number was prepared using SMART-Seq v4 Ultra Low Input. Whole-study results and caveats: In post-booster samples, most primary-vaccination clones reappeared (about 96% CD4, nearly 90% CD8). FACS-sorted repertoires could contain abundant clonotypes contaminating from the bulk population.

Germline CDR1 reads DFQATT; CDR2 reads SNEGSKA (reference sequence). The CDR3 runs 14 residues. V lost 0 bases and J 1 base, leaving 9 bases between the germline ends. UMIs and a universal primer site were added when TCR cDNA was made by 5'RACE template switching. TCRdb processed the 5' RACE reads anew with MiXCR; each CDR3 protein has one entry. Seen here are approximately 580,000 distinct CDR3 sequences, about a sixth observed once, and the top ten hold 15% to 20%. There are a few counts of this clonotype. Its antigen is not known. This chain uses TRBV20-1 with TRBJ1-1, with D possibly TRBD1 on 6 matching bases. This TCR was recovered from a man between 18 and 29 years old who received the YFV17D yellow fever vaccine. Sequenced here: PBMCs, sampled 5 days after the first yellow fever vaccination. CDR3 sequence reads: CSARDKGGNTEAFF. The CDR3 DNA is TGCAGTGCTAGAGATAAGGGGGGGAACACTGAAGCTTTCTTT.